This T cell receptor beta chain came from a study of tumor and adjacent non-tumor tissue in lung cancer. The library came from three nested PCR rounds adapted from ARM-PCR protocols. TCRdb analysed the multiplex PCR reads with MiXCR anew, one entry per CDR3 protein. Here the sample spans almost 75,000 distinct CDR3 sequences, approximately 68% being singletons. For this clonotype: What it recognizes is unknown.

The germline V and J ends were trimmed by 9 bases and 3 bases, with 20 bases remaining between them. CDR1 and CDR2 (germline): MNHEY, SVGEGT. The CDR3 extends over 15 amino acids. Study results and limitations: Tumor repertoires had a smaller top 100 clone share than normal lung. TCR diversity was significantly greater in tumor than normal lung tissue.

No cell sorting was done before RNA was extracted from the tissue. The normal lung tissue was taken more than 3 cm from the tumor edge. J is TRBJ1-2 and V is TRBV6-2 or TRBV6-3, with TRBD1 as a possible D gene (5 bases). The TCR comes from a woman aged 50 to 65 with non-small cell lung cancer. Input material: distant non-tumor lung tissue. The CDR3 loop reads CARRTEGDFDYGYTF. The CDR3 DNA reads TGTGCCAGGCGGACTGAAGGGGATTTTGACTATGGCTACACCTTC.